One sample yielded the 30 T cell receptor beta chains listed below, sequenced in a study of regulatory T cells in long-lasting Graves disease. Through Arm-PCR of CDR3 regions and iRepertoire HTBI primers, TCR beta libraries were built. TCRdb fed the multiplex PCR reads into MiXCR, producing one record per CDR3 protein. Among over 350,000 distinct CDR3 sequences listed, 15% were seen once. The time point denotes: newly diagnosed GD, antithyroid drugs for less than 3 months. The TCR library was made from RNA extracted from PBMCs. These data were also filed under a second study, of T cells in Graves' hyperthyroidism and ophthalmopathy.

The sample in question was peripheral blood mononuclear cells (PBMCs), obtained at new diagnosis, from a patient treated with antithyroid drugs. Receptors were obtained from a woman aged 40 to 50 with Graves disease.

In this sample, this clonotype turned up many times. The chain is built from TRBV24-1 and TRBJ2-1; TRBD2 matches at 7 bases. The junction had 13 bases not matched to a gene; V was cut back by 4 bases and J by 11 bases. Germline CDR1 is KGHDR and CDR2 is SFDVKD. There are 15 residues in the CDR3. The CDR3 bases are TGTGCCACCAGTGACCCCGGGACCGCGGGGGATAAGCAGTTCTTC. Protein: CATSDPGTAGDKQFF.

In this sample, this clonotype turned up many times. This sequence joins TRBV29-1 and TRBJ2-7; TRBD1 matches at 7 bases. The junction had 2 bases not matched to a gene; V was cut back by 6 bases and J by 3 bases. The germline gives CDR1 SQVTM, CDR2 ANQGSEA. The CDR3 is 11 amino acids. CDR3 residues: CSVGQDYEQYF. The CDR3 nucleotides are TGCAGCGTCGGACAGGACTACGAGCAGTACTTC.

This clonotype was seen many times. The chain links TRBV12-3 or TRBV12-4 to TRBJ1-2; 9 nucleotides align to TRBD1. There are 14 residues in the CDR3. Trimming took 5 bases from V and 8 from J; bases not matched to a gene: 9. The CDR3 nucleotides are TGTGCCAGCAGTCACAAAGGGACAGGGTACGGCTACACCTTC. It translates to CASSHKGTGYGYTF.

A word on this clonotype: One base away lies a much larger clone, so this may be a sequencing read error. This sequence joins TRBV6-1 and TRBJ2-6; 13 nucleotides match TRBD2. The CDR3 covers 19 residues. Germline lookup yields CDR1 MNHNS and CDR2 SASEGT. In DNA, the CDR3 is TGTGCCAGCTCACACGGGCCGACTAGCGGGAGGTTTGGGGCCAACATCCTGACTTTC. It encodes CASSHGPTSGRFGANILTF.

The rearrangement uses TRBV4-1 and TRBJ2-5, with 12 bases aligning to TRBD2. The germline CDR1 and CDR2 sequences are MGHRA and YSYEKL. V lost 3 bases and J lost 4; bases outside the gene matches: 12. The CDR3 totals 18 residues. CDR3 DNA sequence: TGCGCCAGCAGCCAGAGCGGCCCGACTAGCGGGAGTTCAGAGACCCAGTACTTC. Translation gives CASSQSGPTSGSSETQYF.

This clonotype was seen at least ten times. The V and J genes are TRBV30 and TRBJ2-1; maybe TRBD1 (5 bases). V was pared by 1 base and J by 3 bases, with 7 bases between. This CDR3 comprises 13 residues. Germline V gives CDR1 GTSNPN, CDR2 SVGIG (reference sequence). The CDR3 nucleotides are TGTGCCTGGAGTGAGGGGAACTACAATGAGCAGTTCTTC. Its translation: CAWSEGNYNEQFF.

This clonotype was counted many times. The chain recombines TRBV2 with TRBJ1-6, with 7 nucleotides matching TRBD1. The junction had 4 bases not matched to a gene; V was cut back by 6 bases and J by 11 bases. The CDR3 covers 12 residues. Germline CDR1 SNHLY, CDR2 FYNNEI. The CDR3 DNA reads as TGTGCCAGCAGAGACAGGGTTCCACCCCTCCACTTT. Encoded protein: CASRDRVPPLHF. Using reference TRBV2 and TRBJ1-6 for the parts outside the CDR3, the full variable domain is EPEVTQTPSHQVTQMGQEVILRCVPISNHLYFYWYRQILGQKVEFLVSFYNNEISEKSEIFDDQFSVERPDGSNFTLKIRSTKLEDSAMYFCASRDRVPPLHFGNGTRLTVT.

CDR3: CASSTDRGFDNEQFF. The CDR3 region has the DNA TGTGCCAGCAGCACAGACAGGGGGTTCGACAATGAGCAGTTCTTC. The chain joins TRBV11-2 to TRBJ2-1, with TRBD1 matching 9 bases. Germline CDR1 and CDR2: SGHAT and FQNNGV. The ends lost 5 bases at V and 5 bases at J; junction bases unmatched: 7. CDR3 size: 15 residues.

This clonotype was detected ten times or more. The V call is TRBV7-2, the J call TRBJ1-3; 8 bases match TRBD1. The trim removed 3 bases at V and 4 bases at J, leaving 5 bases unmatched. Germline V gives CDR1 SGHTA, CDR2 FQGNSA. This CDR3 has 15 amino acids. The CDR3 loop reads CASSFETGVGNTIYF. The CDR3 DNA follows: TGTGCCAGCAGCTTCGAGACAGGGGTCGGAAACACCATATATTTT.

This clonotype was counted ten times or more. Germline is not matched at one junction end, which may reflect a read error. The gene calls are TRBV5-1 and TRBJ2-7; 7 positions agree with TRBD1. The CDR3 is 15 amino acids. Germline CDR1 and CDR2: SGHRS and YFSETQ. The CDR3 region is CASSSPEQGRDEQYF. CDR3 nucleotides: TGTGCCAGCAGCTCCCCGGAACAGGGGCGGGACGAGCAGTACTTC. Together with reference TRBV5-1 and TRBJ2-7, the CDR3 gives the full variable domain: KAGVTQTPRYLIKTRGQQVTLSCSPISGHRSVSWYQQTPGQGLQFLFEYFSETQRNKGNFPGRFSGRQFSNSRSEMNVSTLELGDSALYLCASSSPEQGRDEQYFGPGTRLTVT.

This clonotype was detected many times. V usage is TRBV12-5 and J usage is TRBJ2-6; the match to TRBD1 covers 7 bases. V gave up 3 bases and J gave up 0 bases; unmatched junction bases: 8. Germline V gene data show CDR1 as LGHNT and CDR2 as FRNRAP. The CDR3 is 18 residues long. The chain's CDR3 is CASGFTSQGDSGANVLTF. The CDR3 DNA follows: TGTGCTAGTGGTTTCACGTCCCAGGGGGACTCTGGGGCCAACGTCCTGACTTTC. Full variable domain (missing parts from reference TRBV12-5 and TRBJ2-6): DARVTQTPRHKVTEMGQEVTMRCQPILGHNTVFWYRQTMMQGLELLAYFRNRAPLDDSGMPKDRFSAEMPDATLATLKIQPSEPRDSAVYFCASGFTSQGDSGANVLTFGAGSRLTVL.

This chain joins TRBV18 and TRBJ2-2, with 8 bases aligning to TRBD2. The CDR3 has 15 amino acids. Germline V gene data show CDR1 as KGHSH and CDR2 as LQKENI. Trimming at V came to 3 bases and at J to 3 bases, leaving 3 bases not matched to a gene. CDR3 sequence reads: CASSPWREDTGELFF. CDR3 DNA sequence: TGTGCCAGCTCACCGTGGCGGGAGGACACCGGGGAGCTGTTTTTT.

The sample holds many counts of this clonotype. V gene TRBV2 combines with J gene TRBJ1-1; D perhaps matches TRBD1 (5 bases). The germline V gene has CDR1 SNHLY and CDR2 FYNNEI. Trimming left V 3 bases short and J 5 bases short, with 10 bases between. The CDR3 has 13 amino acids. The CDR3 DNA is TGTGCCAGCAGTGAGGGGGGAATAACTGAAGCTTTCTTT. Protein sequence: CASSEGGITEAFF.

Notes on this clonotype: This sequence may be a read error, since a much larger clone differs from it by one base. The chain is built from TRBV11-2 and TRBJ2-1, with TRBD1 matching over 10 bases. Germline assignment: CDR1 SGHAT and CDR2 FQNNGV. This CDR3 is built from 13 residues. As DNA, the CDR3 is TGTGCCGGCAGCTTGGGACAGGGGTATGAGCAGTTCTTC. Its protein is CAGSLGQGYEQFF.

This clonotype has more than one count but fewer than ten. CDR3 sequence (DNA): TGTGCCAGCATGTCGACAGGGGGCGCATTCAATGAGCAGTTCTTC. Amino acid sequence: CASMSTGGAFNEQFF. V is TRBV28 and J is TRBJ2-1; 10 nucleotides agree with TRBD1. The CDR3 sequence is 15 residues long. Germline assignment: CDR1 MDHEN and CDR2 SYDVKM. Germline trimming cut 7 bases from V and 6 bases from J; bases unmatched to any gene: 9.

The rearrangement uses TRBV20-1 and TRBJ1-1; TRBD1 matches at 7 bases. This CDR3 contains 14 residues. Germline CDR1 reads DFQATT; CDR2 reads SNEGSKA (reference sequence). The V gene end was trimmed by 4 bases and the J gene end by 0 bases; junction bases not matched to a gene: 5. Written as DNA, the CDR3 is TGCAGTGCTACCCAGACAGGGCTGAACACTGAAGCTTTCTTT. It yields the protein CSATQTGLNTEAFF.

This clonotype was seen repeatedly, ten times or more. The rearrangement links TRBV29-1 to TRBJ2-1; 8 positions match TRBD1. This CDR3 is 15 amino acids long. V was pared by 2 bases and J by 3 bases, with 6 bases of the junction left unmatched. CDR1 and CDR2 from the germline V gene are SQVTM and ANQGSEA. Written as DNA, the CDR3 is TGCAGCGTTGAATACCGGGGACAGGTCTACAATGAGCAGTTCTTC. It codes for CSVEYRGQVYNEQFF.

The chain recombines TRBV25-1 with TRBJ2-1; 15 bases are shared with TRBD2. CDR1 MGHDK and CDR2 SYGVNS come from the germline V gene. CDR3 length equals 15 residues. Germline trimming cut 3 bases from V and 9 bases from J; bases unmatched to any gene: 3. CDR3 in amino acids: CASSDLGLAGGEQFF. The DNA for the CDR3 is TGTGCCAGCAGTGATTTGGGACTAGCGGGAGGTGAGCAGTTCTTC.

Here the CDR3 reads CATSDPSGRSSYNEQFF. DNA for the CDR3: TGTGCCACCAGTGACCCTAGCGGGAGGAGCTCCTACAATGAGCAGTTCTTC. The chain has TRBV24-1 and TRBJ2-1; 11 nucleotides agree with TRBD2. The germline gives CDR1 KGHDR, CDR2 SFDVKD. Trimming at V came to 4 bases and at J to 0 bases, leaving 4 bases not matched to a gene. CDR3 size: 17 residues.

Ten or more counts support this clonotype. The V call is TRBV10-3, the J call TRBJ2-3; TRBD2 matches 10 bases. V dropped 6 bases and J dropped 3; count of bases not matched to a gene: 3. Germline V CDR1 and CDR2: ENHRY, SYGVKD. This CDR3 contains 14 residues. CDR3 nucleotides: TGTGCCATCAGATCAGCGGGAGGGACAGATACGCAGTATTTT. It yields the protein CAIRSAGGTDTQYF.

Concerning this clonotype: One end of the junction fails to match germline, which may point to a read error. V is TRBV7-3 and J is TRBJ2-1; D is unclear. The length of the CDR3 is 12 residues. CDR1 SGHTA and CDR2 FQGTGA come from the germline V gene. The CDR3 spells CASSLSYNEQLF. The CDR3 region has the DNA TGTGCCAGCAGTTTATCCTACAATGAGCAGTTATTC.

This clonotype has ten or more counts. The chain joins TRBV2 to TRBJ1-2; D is possibly TRBD1 (6 bases). Germline CDR1 reads SNHLY; CDR2 reads FYNNEI. Trimming removed 4 bases from V and 8 bases from J, with 14 bases in between. The CDR3 is 13 residues long. The CDR3 here is CASSAQGNEGYTF. The CDR3 DNA sequence: TGTGCCAGCAGTGCTCAGGGGAACGAAGGCTACACCTTC.

V and J are TRBV10-3 and TRBJ1-2, with a possible D match to TRBD1 (5 bases). From germline, CDR1 is ENHRY and CDR2 SYGVKD. With 2 bases removed from V and 7 bases from J, the gap between germline ends came to 11 bases. The CDR3 is 13 residues long. The DNA for the CDR3 is TGTGCCATCAGTGAGCAGGGTTCAGGTGGCTACACCTTC. This sequence encodes CAISEQGSGGYTF.

As concerns this clonotype: A read error may be the cause here, since a much bigger clone is one base away. The chain couples TRBV5-8 to TRBJ1-5; D is unresolved. With 4 bases removed from V and 5 bases from J, the gap between germline ends came to 10 bases. Germline loops: CDR1 SGHTS, CDR2 YDEGEE. The CDR3 consists of 13 residues. The CDR3 DNA follows: TGTGCCAGCAGCCAAGACGGGGATCAGCCCCAGCATTTT. It encodes CASSQDGDQPQHF.

This clonotype was detected many times. The rearrangement joins TRBV5-1 to TRBJ2-1; TRBD2 aligns across 11 bases. Per the germline V gene, CDR1 is SGHRS and CDR2 is YFSETQ. The V segment lost 3 bases and the J segment 7 bases; nucleotides outside the gene matches: 6. The length of the CDR3 is 15 residues. CDR3 nucleotides: TGCGCCAGCAGCTCAATGACTAGCGGGAAAAATGAGCAGTTCTTC. Protein sequence: CASSSMTSGKNEQFF.

This clonotype appeared many times. V gene TRBV3-1 combines with J gene TRBJ1-2; 7 nucleotides align to TRBD1. The CDR3 is made up of 13 amino acids. The germline V gene has CDR1 LGHDT and CDR2 YNNKEL (reference sequence). The junction had 4 bases not matched to a gene; V was cut back by 3 bases and J by 6 bases. Here the CDR3 DNA reads TGTGCCAGCAGCCATTTGGGGACAGATGGCTACACCTTC. It yields the protein CASSHLGTDGYTF.

This clonotype was seen a few times. The chain uses TRBV19 and TRBJ2-7, with D unresolved. Trimming removed 4 bases from V and 2 bases from J, with 18 bases in between. The CDR3 sequence is 16 residues long. From germline, CDR1 is LNHDA and CDR2 SQIVND (reference sequence). The DNA for the CDR3 is TGTGCCAGTAGTACCTCCCCGGGCGGAACACCCTACGAGCAGTACTTC. Amino acid sequence: CASSTSPGGTPYEQYF. The full variable domain, rest sourced from reference TRBV19 and TRBJ2-7, is DGGITQSPKYLFRKEGQNVTLSCEQNLNHDAMYWYRQDPGQGLRLIYYSQIVNDFQKGDIAEGYSVSREKKESFPLTVTSAQKNPTAFYLCASSTSPGGTPYEQYFGPGTRLTVT.

This clonotype was found many times. J is TRBJ2-3 and V is TRBV30; TRBD2 matches at 10 bases. The CDR3 is made up of 14 amino acids. V lost 8 bases, J lost 6 bases, and 11 bases stayed unmatched. Germline V CDR1 and CDR2: GTSNPN, SVGIG (reference sequence). CDR3 DNA sequence: TGTGCCCGTAGGGCTAGCGGGAGTAGGGATACGCAGTATTTT. It encodes CARRASGSRDTQYF.

This clonotype was counted ten times or more. The chain carries TRBV6-2 or TRBV6-3 and TRBJ2-7; 7 bases agree with TRBD1. The CDR3 runs to 14 residues. From germline, CDR1 is MNHEY and CDR2 SVGEGT. Germline trimming cut 5 bases from V and 3 bases from J; bases unmatched to any gene: 7. This CDR3 reads CASSEVGQYYEQYF. The CDR3 DNA follows: TGTGCCAGCAGTGAAGTGGGACAGTACTACGAGCAGTACTTC.

This clonotype was counted a few times. The rearrangement joins TRBV7-9 to TRBJ2-1, with 7 bases matching TRBD2. Looked up from germline, CDR1 is SEHNR and CDR2 is FQNEAQ (reference sequence). CDR3 length equals 16 residues. V dropped 3 bases and J dropped 8; count of bases not matched to a gene: 13. CDR3 nucleotides: TGTGCCAGCAGCTTCAGTGGGGAGGGGCTTGAAGATGAGCAGTTCTTC. This translates into CASSFSGEGLEDEQFF. Looking up the rest from reference TRBV7-9 and TRBJ2-1 gives the full variable domain: DTGVSQNPRHKITKRGQNVTFRCDPISEHNRLYWYRQTLGQGPEFLTYFQNEAQLEKSRLLSDRFSAERPKGSFSTLEIQRTEQGDSAMYLCASSFSGEGLEDEQFFGPGTRLTVL.